This T cell receptor beta chain was sequenced for a study of cytomegalovirus exposure and HLA in healthy donors. Looking at the study overall: Later analysis reported that the 95 to 150 validation repertoires shared the platform of the roughly 670 first-cohort repertoires. General observations from the study: In vitro, a few CMV-associated chains proved specific for CMV antigens.

The validation cohort, a group of over a hundred subjects, included the donors and was separate from the roughly 620-subject first cohort. Assay used: immunoSEQ multiplex PCR; TCRdb lists only in-frame clones, some missing. The sample holds 60,000 to 70,000 clones; roughly 89% are singletons and the top ten take around 1.7%. In regard to this clone: Its target is not known.

Between the trimmed V and J ends, which lost 5 bases and 5 bases, there was a span of 12 bases. Germline assignment: CDR1 SGHVS and CDR2 FNYEAQ. The CDR3 loop spans 13 amino acids. This clonotype originated in a woman aged 18-35 years in good health and CMV-seronegative. The source material was PBMCs. V usage is TRBV7-6 and J usage is TRBJ1-1; tentative D call: TRBD1 (5 bases). Written as DNA, the CDR3 is TGTGCCAGCAGCCCAGGGAGCGGGACTGAAGCTTTCTTT. Translation gives CASSPGSGTEAFF.